This T cell receptor beta chain was captured by sequencing in a study of blood T cell repertoires in COVID-19. Libraries were prepared by immunoSEQ multiplex PCR; TCRdb keeps only in-frame clonotypes and omits some of them. This table holds approximately 210,000 clones, under 95% found once. CDR1 is SGHRS and CDR2 is YFSETQ in the germline V gene. V shed 3 bases and J 7 bases; nucleotides not matched to a gene: 5. The CDR3 is 15 residues long. V is TRBV5-1 and J is TRBJ2-4; 12 bases line up with TRBD2. The sequence was obtained from a man between 25 and 39 years old with acute or convalescent COVID-19. Source material: peripheral blood. The chain's CDR3 is CASSSASGGANIQYF. The CDR3 nucleotides are TGCGCCAGCAGCTCAGCTAGCGGGGGGGCGAACATTCAGTACTTC.